What follows describes a single T cell receptor beta chain. No cognate antigen has been identified for it. Base qualities are missing; no much larger clone stands one base away. The method behind the library was PCR. For sequencing, a NextSeq 500 was employed. Preparation of bulk TCR libraries followed a previously described approach, with the TCR primers listed in Table S5. Total RNA was purified with the Qiagen AllPrep DNA/RNA kit. Before analysis, reads from multiple sequencing runs of one library were combined. The paper's data handling went like this. Reads were retained only if their TCR constant sequence matched exactly, and those retained reads were trimmed to 150 nt and grouped according to their 12-nt molecular barcodes. Within each barcode group, reads were sub-clustered at a 15% Levenshtein threshold, and quality-weighted consensus sequences were built per RNA molecule. Non-functional sequences were excluded, and lower-count sequences lying one edit away from another sequence were also excluded. Based on a fit of two negative binomial distributions, barcode sub-clusters having less than 20% of the maximum read count were discarded. TCRdb trimmed the raw reads at Q25, called clones with MiXCR and kept productive beta chains. Entries that share a CDR3 protein sequence are merged under the most common genes and DNA. The V and J calls shown here were made by TCRdb, not taken from the authors' results. In all, the sample holds about 510,000 distinct CDR3 sequences, and about 25% of those were seen once. In total, the top ten clones hold approximately 0.76% of the sample.

Libraries of naive CD8 T cells were built from approximately 20,000 to 1,000,000 sorted cells, with 10%, 30% or 50% of the purified RNA used. On a BD FACSAria II, naive CD8 T cells were FACS-sorted as CD8+CD4-CCR7+CD45RA+ and collected into RLT Plus buffer. To test detection sensitivity, Jurkat RNA equal to around 10 TCR copies was added to samples of about 17,000-1,100,000 naive CD8 T cells. Enrichment of CD8 T cells was done with RosetteSep CD8+ T Cell Enrichment Cocktail plus Ficoll-Paque, and ACK red cell lysis came afterward. These data are taken from a study of molecular identifiers for immune sequencing clone quantification (dated by TCRdb to between 2018 and 2020). Broadly, across the study: For a replicate experiment, RNA from about 21,000 or 97,000 naive CD8 T cells was divided into five aliquots, of which four were sequenced. This methods study benchmarked molecular-identifier clustering-based TCR repertoire sequencing (MIDCIRS) and TCR RNA copy counting, using CD8 T cells to do so.

Overall study outcomes, separate from this receptor: The naive libraries included spiked-in Jurkat TCR RNA (roughly nine copies' worth), and this Jurkat TCR RNA is not part of the donor repertoire. Highly expanded clone sizes could be underestimated because identical TCR molecules may share a barcode. Spiked-in Jurkat TCR RNA equivalent to a single cell was reported to be detectable even among over 800,000 naive CD8 T cells. When barcode sub-clustering was omitted, TCR diversity was inflated by chimeric consensus sequences, with chimeras reaching as high as 47%. In CMV-specific effector cells, clones with more than 20 RNA copies contained over 97% of molecules, whereas in naive cells such clones contained under 1% of molecules. Modeling indicated 2.5 to 3.5 TCR RNA copies recovered per cell, compared with about 9.7 by digital PCR, which implies a capture efficiency of 25% to 35%.

Clipping removes 5 bases from V and 5 bases from J, with 8 as the unmatched junction base count. Via the germline V gene (reference sequence), CDR1 is DFQATT and CDR2 SNEGSKA. The CDR3 contains 13 residues, cysteine and phenylalanine counted. The only DNA kept is the CDR3, 39 bases in frame from the first base. The chain was built from TRBV20-1 and TRBJ1-1; 7 bases in the junction line up with TRBD1. The receptor comes from a human donor in good health. Some libraries in this study had Jurkat cell RNA spiked in. The sequenced material came from naive CD8+ T cells from blood, with Jurkat cell RNA spiked in. Interpreted using the paper, the cell subset or site label stands for: FACS-sorted CD8+CD4-CCR7+CD45RA+ naive T cells. The CDR3 region reads CSAVHRGDTEAFF. The DNA sequence is TGCAGTGCTGTACACAGGGGAGATACTGAAGCTTTCTTT.